The 5 T cell receptor beta chains presented below share a single source sample, sequenced in a study of shared clonotypes between healthy human individuals. The table came from immunoSEQ multiplex PCR; TCRdb's copy has only in-frame clones and leaves some out. The sample holds roughly 2 million clones, roughly 96% seen once. What was sequenced was naive CD4+ T cells sorted from blood. Subset of the sample: CD45RA+ positively selected. These receptors were obtained from a man younger than 35 in good health.

This chain uses TRBV19 with TRBJ2-3; no definite D call. This CDR3 has 13 amino acids. V lost 5 bases and J 4 bases, leaving 10 bases between the germline ends. Germline loops: CDR1 LNHDA, CDR2 SQIVND (reference sequence). The CDR3 is CASSPSYPDTQYF. The CDR3 nucleotides read TGTGCCAGTAGTCCCTCTTATCCAGATACGCAGTATTTT.

This chain uses TRBV30 with TRBJ1-6, with D perhaps TRBD1 (6 bases). This CDR3 is 13 amino acids long. Per germline, CDR1 GTSNPN and CDR2 SVGIG (reference sequence). V was trimmed by 5 bases and J by 8 bases, leaving 13 bases between them. The CDR3 loop is CAWQGLSDSPLHF. CDR3 bases: TGTGCCTGGCAGGGGTTGTCGGATTCACCCCTCCACTTT.

The chain combines TRBV5-1 with TRBJ2-7; D gene ambiguous. V lost 2 bases to trimming and J lost 3 bases, with 12 bases between them. Germline V gene lookup returns CDR1 SGHRS and CDR2 YFSETQ. The CDR3 is 14 residues long. CDR3 sequence reads: CASSFSHTDYEQYF. In nucleotides, the CDR3 is TGCGCCAGCAGCTTTTCACATACCGACTACGAGCAGTACTTC. Using reference TRBV5-1 and TRBJ2-7 for the parts outside the CDR3, the full variable domain is KAGVTQTPRYLIKTRGQQVTLSCSPISGHRSVSWYQQTPGQGLQFLFEYFSETQRNKGNFPGRFSGRQFSNSRSEMNVSTLELGDSALYLCASSFSHTDYEQYFGPGTRLTVT.

V and J are TRBV6-5 and TRBJ1-2; D ambiguous. Trimming removed 2 bases at V and 7 bases at J, with 11 bases between. The CDR3 runs 13 residues. Germline assignment: CDR1 MNHEY and CDR2 SVGAGI. Written as DNA, the CDR3 is TGTGCCAGCAGTTACGGAGTCAGAAGTGGCTACACCTTC. Translation gives CASSYGVRSGYTF.

This chain joins TRBV7-2 and TRBJ1-4; 8 bases are shared with TRBD1. Germline-derived CDR1 and CDR2 are SGHTA and FQGNSA. This CDR3 contains 17 residues. V shed 3 bases and J 4 bases; nucleotides not matched to a gene: 10. DNA of the CDR3: TGTGCCAGCAGCTTGCGGGGCAGGGGGCTTGGTAATGAAAAACTGTTTTTT. It specifies CASSLRGRGLGNEKLFF.